This T cell receptor (beta chain) emerged from a study of cytomegalovirus exposure and HLA in healthy donors. General study points: Later analysis associated a missense DCLRE1C variant with TCR beta V- and J-gene trimming. In a later analysis, productive TCRs from donors in an Asian-associated ancestry cluster reportedly carried fewer N-insertions than the cohort mean. Later work found that TCR association rates differed between HLA loci; DRB1 had the most and HLA-C the fewest.

As concerns this clone: The antigen is unknown.

13 Jbeta primers and 60 Vbeta primers were used for the PCR. Data came from immunoSEQ multiplex PCR; TCRdb stores just in-frame clones and leaves some out. The sample includes over 200,000 clones, around 89% of them seen just once. The TCR comes from a woman aged 18-35 years in good health and CMV-seronegative. The sequencing input was PBMCs.

CDR3 sequence (DNA): TGTGCCAGCAGCTTACTCACGGGGGTGGAGACCCAGTACTTC. Amino acid sequence: CASSLLTGVETQYF. J is TRBJ2-5 and V is TRBV11-2; D perhaps matches TRBD2 (6 bases). V lost 2 bases and J lost 5, with 12 bases in between. Per the germline V gene, CDR1 is SGHAT and CDR2 is FQNNGV. CDR3 length: 14 amino acids.